Below, 17 T cell receptor beta chains from the same sample are listed, as sequenced in a study of Ad26.COV2.S vaccination and SARS-CoV-2 variants. This sample's treatment: roughly 19 received Ad26.COV2.S at low or high dose, single or two shots; 5 received placebo; per-sample allocation not given. After the first vaccine or placebo injection, samples were drawn on day 63. Here immunoSEQ multiplex PCR was the method, and the copy in TCRdb shows in-frame clones only, minus some. The sample consists of 350,000 to 500,000 clones, 90% of them appearing once. The sample in question was peripheral blood, obtained in a trial of Ad26.COV2.S vaccine versus placebo. These receptors all stem from a person between 18 and 60 years old who received the Ad26.COV2.S COVID-19 vaccine or a placebo.

The chain employs TRBV19 and TRBJ1-1; D gene unclear. CDR1 is LNHDA, CDR2 SQIVND, per germline (reference sequence). The CDR3 runs to 13 residues. Trimming removed 5 bases from V and 6 bases from J, with 13 bases in between. The CDR3 sequence is CASSALASAEAFF. For the CDR3, the DNA is TGTGCCAGTAGTGCTCTTGCTAGCGCTGAAGCTTTCTTT.

The chain combines TRBV10-3 with TRBJ1-6; TRBD1 aligns across 9 bases. With V trimmed by 5 bases and J by 3 bases, 5 bases remained unmatched. Germline CDR1 ENHRY, CDR2 SYGVKD. The CDR3 covers 16 residues. The CDR3 spells CAISPRDRDYNSPLHF. The CDR3 DNA reads as TGTGCCATCAGTCCCAGGGACAGGGACTATAATTCACCCCTCCACTTT.

This clone was detected a few times. This sequence joins TRBV10-1 and TRBJ2-7; D may correspond to TRBD1 or TRBD2 (5 bases each). The CDR3 is made up of 15 amino acids. The germline CDR1 and CDR2 sequences are WNHNN and SYGVQD (reference sequence). Trimming took off 7 bases at V and 1 base at J, with 17 bases between the two ends. CDR3 loop: CASISPRDGSYEQYF. The CDR3 coding sequence is TGCGCCAGCATTTCCCCCAGGGACGGATCCTACGAGCAGTACTTC.

This chain links TRBV4-3 with TRBJ2-7; D may be TRBD1 (6 bases). This CDR3 is 16 amino acids long. Trimming removed 4 bases from V and 2 bases from J, with 18 bases in between. Germline CDR1 reads LGHNA; CDR2 reads YSLEER. CDR3 protein: CASSRYRDNLPYEQYF. CDR3 coding DNA: TGCGCCAGCAGCCGATACAGGGATAACCTCCCCTACGAGCAGTACTTC.

This chain joins TRBV28 and TRBJ1-6; maybe TRBD1 (5 bases). Germline CDR1 is MDHEN and CDR2 is SYDVKM. V was trimmed by 6 bases and J by 9 bases, leaving 9 bases between them. This CDR3 has 12 amino acids. The CDR3: CASSRGVSPLHF. The CDR3 nucleotides read TGTGCCAGCAGCCGAGGGGTTTCACCCCTCCACTTT.

This sequence joins TRBV18 and TRBJ2-3; D may be TRBD1 (5 bases). There are 17 residues in the CDR3. V shed 1 base and J shed 0 bases, with 14 bases lying between them. Germline-derived CDR1 and CDR2 are KGHSH and LQKENI. The chain's CDR3 is CASSPLQGTPSTDTQYF. The CDR3 nucleotides read TGTGCCAGCTCACCACTGCAGGGAACTCCTAGCACAGATACGCAGTATTTT.

The chain is built from TRBV4-3 and TRBJ2-7; 10 nucleotides align to TRBD1. V lost 1 base to trimming and J lost 1 base; unmatched junction nucleotides: 4. The CDR3 consists of 16 residues. CDR1 is LGHNA and CDR2 is YSLEER in the germline V gene. The CDR3 nucleotides read TGCGCCAGCAGCCAAGGAGGGACAGGGGTTTCCTACGAGCAGTACTTC. As protein: CASSQGGTGVSYEQYF.

The chain is built from TRBV18 and TRBJ2-1; the D is unclear. Per germline, CDR1 KGHSH and CDR2 LQKENI. The CDR3 has 17 amino acids. Trimming stripped 0 bases from V and 2 bases from J, with 14 bases between. For the CDR3, the DNA is TGTGCCAGCTCACCACCCCTCACGACCGTTACCTACAATGAGCAGTTCTTC. Protein sequence: CASSPPLTTVTYNEQFF.

Points on this clone: At one end, the junction sequence differs from germline, possibly due to a read error. The V call is TRBV29-1, the J call TRBJ2-1, with 9 bases that match TRBD2. Germline V gives CDR1 SQVTM, CDR2 ANQGSEA. The CDR3 is 13 amino acids. Here the CDR3 reads CSVEEREDNEQFF. CDR3 DNA: TGCAGCGTAGAAGAGCGGGAGGACAATGAGCAGTTCTTC.

This chain connects TRBV6-5 to TRBJ2-5; D call uncertain. The ends were cut back, 5 bases at V and 1 base at J, with 14 bases in the middle. Germline assignment: CDR1 MNHEY and CDR2 SVGAGI. CDR3 length: 15 residues. The CDR3 here is CASSRLSESQETQYF. The DNA for the CDR3 is TGTGCCAGCAGTCGGCTCTCAGAGTCCCAAGAGACCCAGTACTTC.

The chain uses TRBV5-5 and TRBJ1-1; no definite D call. This CDR3 spans 13 amino acids. In germline, CDR1 is SGHKS, CDR2 YYEKEE (reference sequence). V was pared by 7 bases and J by 0 bases, with 10 bases between. The CDR3 is CASLWSVNTEAFF. The CDR3 DNA reads TGTGCCAGCCTTTGGAGCGTGAACACTGAAGCTTTCTTT. Together with reference TRBV5-5 and TRBJ1-1, the CDR3 gives the full variable domain: DAGVTQSPTHLIKTRGQQVTLRCSPISGHKSVSWYQQVLGQGPQFIFQYYEKEERGRGNFPDRFSARQFPNYSSELNVNALLLGDSALYLCASLWSVNTEAFFGQGTRLTVV.

This clone was detected only once. The chain recombines TRBV27 with TRBJ2-7, with a possible D match to TRBD2 (5 bases). The germline gives CDR1 MNHEY, CDR2 SMNVEV (reference sequence). CDR3 length: 15 residues. V was pared by 4 bases and J by 0 bases, with 13 bases between. The CDR3 sequence is CASSSTAVSSYEQYF. The CDR3 region has the DNA TGTGCCAGCAGTTCCACAGCGGTTAGCTCCTACGAGCAGTACTTC.

CDR3 region: CASSLGLAGVEQFF. The CDR3 DNA sequence: TGTGCCAGCAGCTTAGGTTTAGCGGGAGTGGAGCAGTTCTTC. The chain uses TRBV7-2 and TRBJ2-1, with 9 bases fitting TRBD2. V dropped 1 base and J dropped 10; count of bases not matched to a gene: 5. The CDR3 length is 14 residues. Germline CDR1 SGHTA, CDR2 FQGNSA.

The chain has TRBV7-8 and TRBJ2-7; D is perhaps TRBD2 (6 bases). CDR3 length: 16 residues. Germline CDR1 SGHVS, CDR2 FQNEAQ. V was trimmed by 1 base and J by 0 bases, leaving 13 bases between them. CDR3 in DNA: TGTGCCAGCAGCTTAGAACCACCGGGAGTCTCCTACGAGCAGTACTTC. Its protein product is CASSLEPPGVSYEQYF.

The chain carries TRBV5-6 and TRBJ2-1; 7 bases match TRBD2. Germline loops: CDR1 SGHDT, CDR2 YYEEEE. The CDR3 contains 16 residues. The ends lost 2 bases at V and 2 bases at J; junction bases unmatched: 7. CDR3 in DNA: TGTGCCAGCAGCTTCGGGGGAGGGCCGGCCTACAATGAGCAGTTCTTC. Protein: CASSFGGGPAYNEQFF.

The chain recombines TRBV27 with TRBJ1-6; unclear D gene. There are 15 residues in the CDR3. V was clipped by 4 bases and J by 8 bases, with 15 bases between them. Germline values: CDR1 MNHEY, CDR2 SMNVEV (reference sequence). The CDR3 sequence is CASSSSGPPHSPLHF. CDR3 DNA sequence: TGTGCCAGCAGTTCCTCGGGCCCCCCTCATTCACCCCTCCACTTT.

The chain joins TRBV18 to TRBJ1-2; 11 bases are shared with TRBD1. The CDR3 covers 14 residues. Trimming took 3 bases from V and 8 from J; bases not matched to a gene: 5. Germline V CDR1 and CDR2: KGHSH, LQKENI. CDR3 region: CASSPGQGEEGYTF. CDR3 nucleotides: TGTGCCAGCTCACCGGGACAGGGGGAGGAAGGCTACACCTTC.